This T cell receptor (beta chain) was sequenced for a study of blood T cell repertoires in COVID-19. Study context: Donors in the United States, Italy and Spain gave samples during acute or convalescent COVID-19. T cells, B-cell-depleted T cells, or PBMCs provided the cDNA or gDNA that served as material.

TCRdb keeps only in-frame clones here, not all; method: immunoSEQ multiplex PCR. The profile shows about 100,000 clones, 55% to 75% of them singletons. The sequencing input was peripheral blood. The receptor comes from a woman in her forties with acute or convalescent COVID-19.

The CDR3 bases are TGTGCCAGCCAGGAGGTTGAAGCTTTCTTT. Protein: CASQEVEAFF. The chain employs TRBV7-9 and TRBJ1-1, with unresolved D. Trimming removed 8 bases at V and 7 bases at J, with 8 bases between. Germline V gene lookup returns CDR1 SEHNR and CDR2 FQNEAQ (reference sequence). The CDR3 loop spans 10 amino acids. The full variable domain, rest sourced from reference TRBV7-9 and TRBJ1-1, is DTGVSQNPRHKITKRGQNVTFRCDPISEHNRLYWYRQTLGQGPEFLTYFQNEAQLEKSRLLSDRFSAERPKGSFSTLEIQRTEQGDSAMYLCASQEVEAFFGQGTRLTVV.